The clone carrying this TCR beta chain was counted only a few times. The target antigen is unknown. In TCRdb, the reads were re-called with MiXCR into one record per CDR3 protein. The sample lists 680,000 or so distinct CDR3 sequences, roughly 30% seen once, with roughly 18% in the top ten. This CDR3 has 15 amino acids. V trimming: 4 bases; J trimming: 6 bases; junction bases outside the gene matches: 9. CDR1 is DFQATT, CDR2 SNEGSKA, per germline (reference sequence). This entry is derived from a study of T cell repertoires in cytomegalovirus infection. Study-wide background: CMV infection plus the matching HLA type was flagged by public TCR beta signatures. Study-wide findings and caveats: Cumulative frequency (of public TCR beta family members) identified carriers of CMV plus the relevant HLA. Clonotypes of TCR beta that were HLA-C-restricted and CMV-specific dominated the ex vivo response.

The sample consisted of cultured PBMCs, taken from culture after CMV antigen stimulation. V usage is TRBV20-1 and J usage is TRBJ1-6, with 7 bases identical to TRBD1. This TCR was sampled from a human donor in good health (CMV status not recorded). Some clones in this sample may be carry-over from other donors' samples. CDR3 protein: CSATYGGQVNSPLHF. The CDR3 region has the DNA TGCAGTGCTACTTACGGAGGACAGGTTAATTCACCCCTCCACTTT.